This T cell receptor beta chain came from a study of blood T cell repertoires in COVID-19. Turning to the study itself: Samples of COVID-19 (acute and convalescent) were obtained from the United States, Italy and Spain. PBMCs, B-cell-depleted T cells, or T cells were the source of the cDNA or gDNA that made up the material.

Germline CDR1 and CDR2: ENHRY and SYGVKD. The CDR3 is 16 residues long. V was pared by 4 bases and J by 0 bases, with 15 bases between. As processed by the authors: The authors estimated nucleated cell counts from reference gene primer amplification. Only in-frame clones appear in the TCRdb table, and some are missing; sequencing was by immunoSEQ multiplex PCR. V and J calls and clone size are copied from that table; D and trimming were computed from the DNA. This sample has approximately 170,000 clones; about nine tenths occur once, and the top ten carry over 15%. V gene TRBV10-3 combines with J gene TRBJ1-1, with D perhaps matching TRBD1 (6 bases). The origin of this receptor is a man in his 60s with active or convalescent COVID-19. The sample was peripheral blood. The CDR3 loop reads CAISGTLRGLNTEAFF. The CDR3 nucleotides are TGTGCCATCAGTGGAACCCTCAGGGGACTGAACACTGAAGCTTTCTTT.